This T cell receptor (beta chain) was sequenced for a study of OX40 agonist ivuxolimab in advanced cancers. Study in general: Partial responses were seen in three patients, one with hepatocellular carcinoma and two with cutaneous melanoma. Overall study findings and caveats: Dose levels from 0.1 to 3.0 mg/kg saw CD4+ and CD8+ blood T cells expand clonally by week 6.

Details on this clone: Its antigen is unidentified.

V gave up 5 bases and J gave up 7 bases, with 11 bases separating them. This CDR3 is 12 amino acids long. Germline V gene sequence: CDR1 PRHDT, CDR2 FYEKMQ (reference sequence). The data were produced by immunoSEQ multiplex PCR, yet TCRdb's version contains in-frame clones alone and is incomplete. The sample records about 50,000 clones, more than 70% being singletons. The gene calls are TRBV13 and TRBJ1-1; D gene unclear. The specimen was CD4+ or CD8+ T cells sorted from blood, collected in a trial of the OX40 agonist ivuxolimab. The clonotype comes from an adult with an advanced solid tumor such as melanoma, head and neck, liver or kidney cancer. In DNA, the CDR3 is TGTGCCAGCAGCCCAAACAGTATTGAAGCTTTCTTT. Encoded protein: CASSPNSIEAFF.